In its sample, the clone carrying this T cell receptor beta chain was seen a few times. The germline gives CDR1 PRHDT, CDR2 FYEKMQ (reference sequence). The CDR3 is made up of 13 amino acids. With 5 bases removed from V and 4 bases from J, the gap between germline ends came to 8 bases. This entry belongs to a study of blood T cell repertoires in COVID-19. Across the whole study: Some COVID-19 samples were acute and others convalescent; all came from the United States, Italy and Spain. Nucleic acid was either cDNA or gDNA, and it came from T cells, B-cell-depleted T cells, or PBMCs.

As originally analysed: Scientists estimated how many nucleated cells there were by amplifying reference gene primers. Method: immunoSEQ multiplex PCR; TCRdb's copy keeps in-frame clones and lacks some. D and trimming come from the DNA, and the V and J calls and clone size come from that table. The sample lists a few hundred thousand clones, 70% to 90% occurring once. V and J are TRBV13 and TRBJ1-4, with D perhaps matching TRBD1 (6 bases). Sequencing was performed on peripheral blood. This TCR was recovered from a woman aged 25 to 39 who had recovered from COVID-19. In DNA form, the CDR3 reads TGTGCCAGCAGCCGGGACAATAATGAAAAACTGTTTTTT. It encodes CASSRDNNEKLFF.